These 14 T cell receptor beta chains came from one sample sequenced in a study of blood T cell repertoires in COVID-19. Data came from immunoSEQ multiplex PCR; TCRdb stores just in-frame clones and leaves some out. The data show about 170,000 clones, 70% to 90% seen once. Sequenced input: peripheral blood. These TCRs come from a man aged 35-49 years who had recovered from COVID-19.

The gene calls are TRBV21-1 and TRBJ2-5; the D segment call TRBD2 is taken from the table without a DNA check. TRBV21-1 is a documented pseudogene. This CDR3 region has 15 residues. CDR3 amino acids: CASSKGAGREETQYF. The CDR3 DNA sequence: TGTGCCAGCAGCAAAGGGGCCGGGCGGGAAGAGACCCAGTACTTC.

The chain recombines TRBV10-3 with TRBJ1-5; weak D call: TRBD1 (5 bases). The CDR3 is made up of 13 amino acids. Germline CDR1 and CDR2: ENHRY and SYGVKD. Trimming left V 6 bases short and J 7 bases short, with 13 bases between. This chain's CDR3 is CAIRDKAGQPQHF. The CDR3 region has the DNA TGTGCCATCAGGGACAAAGCAGGACAGCCCCAGCATTTT.

The CDR3 spells CASSWGDSNSPLHF. CDR3 sequence (DNA): TGTGCCAGCAGCTGGGGTGACAGTAATTCACCCCTCCACTTT. V is TRBV6-2 or TRBV6-3 and J is TRBJ1-6, with TRBD1 as a possible D gene (5 bases). V lost 6 bases to trimming and J lost 6 bases, with 12 bases between them. Germline CDR1 MNHEY, CDR2 SVGEGT. The CDR3 loop spans 14 amino acids.

This chain joins TRBV7-9 and TRBJ1-3; TRBD1 matches at 7 bases. The V gene end was trimmed by 4 bases and the J gene end by 3 bases; junction bases not matched to a gene: 6. The CDR3 contains 15 residues. Germline V lookup: CDR1 SEHNR, CDR2 FQNEAQ (reference sequence). The CDR3 DNA follows: TGTGCCAGCAGCTCACAGGGGAGTAATGGAAACACCATATATTTT. As protein: CASSSQGSNGNTIYF.

The chain combines TRBV9 with TRBJ1-6; TRBD1 matches 7 bases. CDR1 is SGDLS, CDR2 YYNGEE, per germline. V trimming: 2 bases; J trimming: 14 bases; junction bases outside the gene matches: 10. This CDR3 contains 14 residues. The CDR3 nucleotides read TGTGCCAGCAGCGTTGGGACAGACCGTGGGGCCCTCCACTTT. Residues: CASSVGTDRGALHF. Full variable domain (remainder filled in from reference TRBV9 and TRBJ1-6): DSGVTQTPKHLITATGQRVTLRCSPRSGDLSVYWYQQSLDQGLQFLIQYYNGEERAKGNILERFSAQQFPDLHSELNLSSLELGDSALYFCASSVGTDRGALHFGNGTRLTVT.

J is TRBJ1-4 and V is TRBV27; no firm D call. The CDR3 length is 15 residues. V was trimmed by 8 bases and J by 4 bases, leaving 17 bases between them. From germline, CDR1 is MNHEY and CDR2 SMNVEV (reference sequence). The CDR3 coding sequence is TGTGCCAGCGGCAGCCCGGAGTACTTTAATGAAAAACTGTTTTTT. It translates to CASGSPEYFNEKLFF.

The rearrangement links TRBV6-5 to TRBJ1-6; TRBD1 aligns across 8 bases. The CDR3 sequence is 15 residues long. Germline loops: CDR1 MNHEY, CDR2 SVGAGI. After removal of 7 bases from V and 11 bases from J, the junction contained 13 bases not matched to a gene. The CDR3 loop reads CASKTSDRGLAPLHF. DNA for the CDR3: TGTGCCAGCAAAACCTCAGACAGGGGATTGGCACCCCTCCACTTT.

V and J are TRBV30 and TRBJ2-5; D not resolved. Trimming took 0 bases from V and 4 from J, leaving 9 bases between them. The CDR3 totals 13 residues. Per the germline V gene, CDR1 is GTSNPN and CDR2 is SVGIG (reference sequence). The CDR3, as DNA: TGTGCCTGGAGTGTATCGGGTCCAGAGACCCAGTACTTC. Translation: CAWSVSGPETQYF.

The chain uses TRBV2 and TRBJ2-7, with D perhaps matching TRBD2 (5 bases). The CDR3 spans 10 residues. CDR1 is SNHLY and CDR2 is FYNNEI in the germline V gene. V was clipped by 10 bases and J by 2 bases, with 6 bases between them. This chain's CDR3 is CATGTYEQYF. CDR3 DNA: TGTGCCACGGGGACCTACGAGCAGTACTTC.

The chain links TRBV28 to TRBJ1-2; tentative D call: TRBD1 (5 bases). V was clipped by 3 bases and J by 7 bases, with 12 bases between them. Per germline, CDR1 MDHEN and CDR2 SYDVKM. This CDR3 comprises 13 residues. Here the CDR3 reads CASSFRQFIGYTF. CDR3 coding DNA: TGTGCCAGCAGTTTCAGACAGTTTATTGGCTACACCTTC.

This chain uses TRBV5-5 with TRBJ2-5; TRBD1 matches at 11 bases. CDR3 length equals 16 residues. V was pared by 3 bases and J by 3 bases, with 7 bases of the junction left unmatched. Germline values: CDR1 SGHKS, CDR2 YYEKEE (reference sequence). CDR3 residues: CASSSRGTGGEETQYF. The CDR3 DNA reads as TGTGCCAGCAGCTCGCGTGGGACAGGGGGAGAAGAGACCCAGTACTTC.

The chain carries TRBV6-2 or TRBV6-3 and TRBJ1-2, with 7 nucleotides matching TRBD1. The length of the CDR3 is 16 residues. Germline lookup yields CDR1 MNHEY and CDR2 SVGEGT. Trimming removed 6 bases from V and 2 bases from J; junction bases left unmatched: 12. DNA for the CDR3: TGTGCCAGCAGCCCTACGACAGGGACCCTAAACTATGGCTACACCTTC. Translation: CASSPTTGTLNYGYTF.

This clone was counted between two and nine times. This chain links TRBV7-9 with TRBJ1-4; 8 nucleotides line up with TRBD1. With 5 bases clipped from V and 7 bases from J, the junction kept 6 bases outside the gene matches. Germline CDR1 reads SEHNR; CDR2 reads FQNEAQ (reference sequence). The length of the CDR3 is 14 residues. CDR3 sequence reads: CASSGRDRSEKLFF. The CDR3 DNA is TGTGCCAGCAGCGGCCGGGACAGGAGTGAAAAACTGTTTTTT. Filled out from reference TRBV7-9 and TRBJ1-4, the complete variable domain reads DTGVSQNPRHKITKRGQNVTFRCDPISEHNRLYWYRQTLGQGPEFLTYFQNEAQLEKSRLLSDRFSAERPKGSFSTLEIQRTEQGDSAMYLCASSGRDRSEKLFFGSGTQLSVL.

The chain recombines TRBV5-5 with TRBJ2-7; D is possibly TRBD1 (6 bases). Germline CDR1 SGHKS, CDR2 YYEKEE (reference sequence). The CDR3 is 15 residues long. Trimming stripped 2 bases from V and 3 bases from J, with 15 bases between. The CDR3 sequence is CASSFSSQGIYEQYF. The CDR3 DNA is TGTGCCAGCAGCTTCAGCTCGCAGGGGATCTACGAGCAGTACTTC.